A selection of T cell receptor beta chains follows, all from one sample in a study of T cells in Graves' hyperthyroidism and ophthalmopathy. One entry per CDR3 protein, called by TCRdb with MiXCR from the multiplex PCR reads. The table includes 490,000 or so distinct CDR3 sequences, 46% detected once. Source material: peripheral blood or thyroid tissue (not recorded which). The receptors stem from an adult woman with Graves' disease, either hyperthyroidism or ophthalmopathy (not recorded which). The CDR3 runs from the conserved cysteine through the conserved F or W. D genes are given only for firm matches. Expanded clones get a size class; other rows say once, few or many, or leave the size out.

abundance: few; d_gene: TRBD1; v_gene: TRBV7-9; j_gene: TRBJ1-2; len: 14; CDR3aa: CASRERQGGYGYTF; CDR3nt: TGTGCCAGCAGGGAACGACAGGGGGGCTATGGCTACACCTTC
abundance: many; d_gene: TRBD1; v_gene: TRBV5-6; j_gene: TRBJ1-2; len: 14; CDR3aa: CASSPGQAVYGYTF; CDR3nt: TGTGCCAGCAGCCCGGGACAGGCAGTGTATGGCTACACCTTC
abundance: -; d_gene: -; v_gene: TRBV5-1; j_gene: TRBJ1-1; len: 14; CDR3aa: CASTTAGANTEAFF; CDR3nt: TGCGCCAGCACGACGGCGGGAGCGAACACCGAAGCTTTCTTT
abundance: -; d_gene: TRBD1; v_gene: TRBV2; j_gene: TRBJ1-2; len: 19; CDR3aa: CASSQQGAPHLMGYYGYTF; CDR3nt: TGTGCCAGCAGTCAACAGGGGGCCCCACACCTGATGGGATACTATGGCTACACCTTC
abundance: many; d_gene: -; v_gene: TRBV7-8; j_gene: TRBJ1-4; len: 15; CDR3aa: CATSLIKGLGEKLFF; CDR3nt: TGTGCCACCAGTCTAATAAAGGGGTTGGGTGAAAAACTGTTTTTT
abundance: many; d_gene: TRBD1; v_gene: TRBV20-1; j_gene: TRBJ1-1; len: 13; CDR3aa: CSAPDRVGGKAFF; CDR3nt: TGCAGTGCTCCCGACAGGGTTGGTGGGAAGGCTTTCTTT
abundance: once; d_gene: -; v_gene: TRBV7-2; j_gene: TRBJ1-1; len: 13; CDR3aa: CASSFGASLEAFF; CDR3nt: TGTGCCAGCAGCTTCGGGGCCAGCCTTGAAGCTTTCTTT
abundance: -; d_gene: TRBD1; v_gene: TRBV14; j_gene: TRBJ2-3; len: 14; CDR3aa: CASRDRGNTDTQYF; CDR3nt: TGTGCCAGCAGGGACAGGGGGAACACAGATACGCAGTATTTT
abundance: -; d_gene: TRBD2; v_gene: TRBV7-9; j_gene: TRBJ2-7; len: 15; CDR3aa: CASSLVSGALHEQYF; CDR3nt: TGTGCCAGCAGCTTGGTTAGCGGGGCATTGCACGAGCAGTACTTC
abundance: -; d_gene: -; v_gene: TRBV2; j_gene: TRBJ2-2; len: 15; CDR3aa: CASTSDRAGTGELFF; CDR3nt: TGTGCCAGCACCTCAGACAGGGCGGGGACCGGGGAGCTGTTTTTT
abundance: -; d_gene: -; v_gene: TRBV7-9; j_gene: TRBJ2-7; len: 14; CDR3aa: CASSSIFGADKQYF; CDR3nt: TGTGCCAGCAGTTCAATATTCGGAGCGGACAAGCAGTACTTC
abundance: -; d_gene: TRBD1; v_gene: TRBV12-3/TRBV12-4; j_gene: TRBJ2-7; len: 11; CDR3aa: CASRTGREQYF; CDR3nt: TGTGCCAGCCGGACAGGGCGCGAGCAGTACTTC
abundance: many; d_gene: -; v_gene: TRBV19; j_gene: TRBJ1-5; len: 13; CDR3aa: CASSIGKYQPQHF; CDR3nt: TGTGCCAGTAGTATAGGGAAATATCAGCCCCAGCATTTT
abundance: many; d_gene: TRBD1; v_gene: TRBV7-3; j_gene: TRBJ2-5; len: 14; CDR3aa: CASSSGQDQETQYF; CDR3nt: TGTGCCAGCAGCTCGGGACAGGACCAAGAGACCCAGTACTTC
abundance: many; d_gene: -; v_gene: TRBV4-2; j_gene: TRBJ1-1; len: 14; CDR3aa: CASSQDLSGIEAFF; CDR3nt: TGTGCCAGCAGCCAAGATCTGTCGGGCATTGAAGCTTTCTTT
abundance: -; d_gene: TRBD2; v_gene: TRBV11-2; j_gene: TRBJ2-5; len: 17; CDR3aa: CASSLVSGESTGGTQYF; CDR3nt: TGTGCCAGCAGCTTAGTGAGCGGGGAATCGACGGGAGGGACCCAGTACTTC
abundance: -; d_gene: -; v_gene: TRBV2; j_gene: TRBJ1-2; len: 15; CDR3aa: CASSEARSPMNGYTF; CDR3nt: TGTGCCAGCAGTGAAGCTAGGTCCCCGATGAATGGCTACACCTTC
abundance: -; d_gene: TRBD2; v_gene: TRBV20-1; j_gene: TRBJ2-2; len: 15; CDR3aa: CSARVLAEDTGELFF; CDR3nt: TGCAGTGCTAGGGTCCTAGCGGAAGACACCGGGGAGCTGTTTTTT
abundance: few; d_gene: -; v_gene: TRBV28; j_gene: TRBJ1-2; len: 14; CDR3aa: CASILTGSRYGYTF; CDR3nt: TGTGCCAGCATCCTAACAGGGTCCCGGTATGGCTACACCTTC
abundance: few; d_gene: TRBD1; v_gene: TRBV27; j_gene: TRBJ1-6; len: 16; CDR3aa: CASSLSTTGRNSPLHF; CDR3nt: TGTGCCAGCAGTTTATCTACGACAGGGAGGAATTCACCCCTCCACTTT
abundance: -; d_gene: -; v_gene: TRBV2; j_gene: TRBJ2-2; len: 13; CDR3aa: CARARWPRGELFF; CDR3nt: TGTGCCCGCGCGCGGTGGCCCCGCGGGGAGCTGTTTTTT
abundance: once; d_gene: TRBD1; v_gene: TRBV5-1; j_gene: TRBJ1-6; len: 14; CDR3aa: CASSIRTGNSPLHF; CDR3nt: TGCGCCAGCAGCATCAGGACAGGGAATTCACCCCTCCACTTT
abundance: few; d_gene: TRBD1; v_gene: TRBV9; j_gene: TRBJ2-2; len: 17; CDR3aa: CASSVAKQQGAGGELFF; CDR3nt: TGTGCCAGCAGCGTAGCAAAACAGCAGGGGGCTGGCGGGGAGCTGTTTTTT
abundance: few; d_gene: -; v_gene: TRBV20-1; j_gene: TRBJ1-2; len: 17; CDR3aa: CSARVAGNTSGDDGYTF; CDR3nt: TGCAGTGCTAGAGTTGCAGGGAACACTTCCGGGGACGATGGCTACACCTTC
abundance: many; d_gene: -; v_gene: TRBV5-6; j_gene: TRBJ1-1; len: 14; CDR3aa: CASSLPWGNTEAFF; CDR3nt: TGTGCCAGCAGCTTGCCCTGGGGGAACACTGAAGCTTTCTTT
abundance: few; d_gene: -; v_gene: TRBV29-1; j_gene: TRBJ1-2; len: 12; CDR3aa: CSVDGTQYGYTF; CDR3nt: TGCAGCGTTGATGGGACACAATATGGCTACACCTTC
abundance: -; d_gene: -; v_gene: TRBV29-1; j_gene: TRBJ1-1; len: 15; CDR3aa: CSAAGGQGTATEAFF; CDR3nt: TGCAGCGCCGCCGGGGGGCAGGGGACTGCGACTGAAGCTTTCTTT
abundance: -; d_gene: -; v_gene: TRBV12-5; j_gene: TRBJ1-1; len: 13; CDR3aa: CASGLAVNTEAFF; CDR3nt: TGTGCTAGTGGTTTGGCCGTGAACACTGAAGCTTTCTTT